One and the same sample provided the 30 T cell receptor beta chains below, sequenced in a study of blood T cell repertoires in COVID-19. Sequencing was performed with immunoSEQ multiplex PCR; in TCRdb, only in-frame clones are kept and a portion is missing. Among roughly 20,000 clones listed, roughly 86% were seen once. Sequenced material: peripheral blood. The receptors stem from a human donor in a cohort sampled during active COVID-19.

This sequence joins TRBV6-5 and TRBJ2-2; the D gene is possibly TRBD2 (6 bases). Trimming removed 6 bases at V and 7 bases at J, with 15 bases between. Germline values: CDR1 MNHEY, CDR2 SVGAGI. The CDR3 spans 14 residues. The CDR3 DNA reads TGTGCCAGCAGACGGGAGTTCCGGAACGGGGAGCTGTTTTTT. Translating gives CASRREFRNGELFF.

This chain uses TRBV11-2 with TRBJ2-2; a weak D match, TRBD2 (6 bases). Trimming shortened V by 0 bases and J by 3 bases, and 8 bases separated the two germline ends. The germline V gene encodes CDR1 SGHAT and CDR2 FQNNGV. The CDR3 is made up of 15 amino acids. Here the CDR3 reads CASSLEGRYTGELFF. The DNA of the CDR3 is TGTGCCAGCAGCTTAGAGGGGAGGTACACCGGGGAGCTGTTTTTT.

The V and J genes are TRBV6-1 and TRBJ1-5; D is possibly TRBD1 (5 bases). The germline gives CDR1 MNHNS, CDR2 SASEGT. The CDR3 contains 14 residues. V shed 2 bases and J shed 7 bases, with 12 bases lying between them. CDR3 sequence: CASSESTGGQPQHF. CDR3 DNA: TGTGCCAGCAGTGAATCCACCGGGGGACAGCCCCAGCATTTT.

This chain links TRBV6-5 with TRBJ1-1; D remains ambiguous. The CDR3 length is 14 residues. Germline V gene data show CDR1 as MNHEY and CDR2 as SVGAGI. Trimming left V 8 bases short and J 1 base short, with 14 bases between. The CDR3 protein is CASGVPGKNTEAFF. The CDR3 DNA follows: TGTGCCAGCGGAGTTCCGGGAAAGAACACTGAAGCTTTCTTT.

The chain couples TRBV6-5 to TRBJ1-1; D gene uncertain. With 7 bases removed from V and 4 bases from J, the gap between germline ends came to 19 bases. The CDR3 consists of 15 residues. Germline V gene sequence: CDR1 MNHEY, CDR2 SVGAGI. CDR3 DNA sequence: TGTGCCAGCAACTACTGGGGTCACGAGGGCACTGAAGCTTTCTTT. Translating gives CASNYWGHEGTEAFF.

This clone was picked up a small number of times. The chain carries TRBV9 and TRBJ1-2, with 8 nucleotides matching TRBD1. Germline V lookup: CDR1 SGDLS, CDR2 YYNGEE. The CDR3 loop spans 16 amino acids. The V and J ends lost 2 bases and 1 base, in that order; junction bases with no gene match: 7. The CDR3 coding sequence is TGTGCCAGCAGCGTTACACAGGGGGAACTTAACTATGGCTACACCTTC. This codes for CASSVTQGELNYGYTF.

This chain joins TRBV28 and TRBJ2-5, with 8 nucleotides matching TRBD1. Per the germline V gene, CDR1 is MDHEN and CDR2 is SYDVKM. There are 15 residues in the CDR3. The J segment lost 5 bases and the V segment lost 6 bases, leaving 11 bases of the junction unmatched. CDR3 nucleotide sequence: TGTGCCAGCAGGACTACGGGCACAGGGGGGGAGACCCAGTACTTC. Its translation is CASRTTGTGGETQYF.

This chain uses TRBV9 with TRBJ1-2, with 10 positions matching TRBD1. Germline CDR1 and CDR2: SGDLS and YYNGEE. CDR3 length equals 17 residues. V lost 6 bases and J lost 6; bases outside the gene matches: 17. The CDR3: CASKKLPGQGFSDGYTF. The DNA for the CDR3 is TGTGCCAGCAAAAAACTCCCGGGACAGGGGTTTTCGGATGGCTACACCTTC.

This clone was detected only a few times. The CDR3 region has the DNA TGTGCCAGCAGCCGAAGGGGCTGGCAGCCCCAGCATTTT. This translates into CASSRRGWQPQHF. The V call is TRBV3-1 (or the pseudogene TRBV3-2), the J call TRBJ1-5; TRBD1 is a possible D gene (5 bases). The CDR3 is made up of 13 amino acids. Trimming shortened V by 4 bases and J by 7 bases, and 11 bases separated the two germline ends. Per germline, CDR1 LGHDT and CDR2 YNNKEL (reference sequence).

This chain connects TRBV13 to TRBJ2-7; tentative D call: TRBD1 (6 bases). V lost 5 bases and J lost 5, with 10 bases in between. This CDR3 spans 12 amino acids. In germline, CDR1 is PRHDT, CDR2 FYEKMQ (reference sequence). This CDR3 is CASSPHRDEQYF. The DNA of the CDR3 is TGTGCCAGCAGCCCTCACAGGGACGAGCAGTACTTC.

The gene calls are TRBV20-1 and TRBJ1-1, with 11 nucleotides matching TRBD1. The CDR3 extends over 16 amino acids. Per germline, CDR1 DFQATT and CDR2 SNEGSKA (reference sequence). V gave up 6 bases and J gave up 1 base; unmatched junction bases: 10. CDR3 DNA: TGCAGTGCCAGTAGGACAGGGGGCTTCTCGAACACTGAAGCTTTCTTT. Residues: CSASRTGGFSNTEAFF.

The chain combines TRBV7-3 with TRBJ2-2, with TRBD1 as a possible D gene (7 bases). The CDR3 covers 15 residues. Trimming took 4 bases from V and 6 from J, leaving 15 bases between them. Looked up from germline, CDR1 is SGHTA and CDR2 is FQGTGA. For the CDR3, the DNA is TGTGCCAGCAGCTCCCGCCAGGGGGAGGCCGGGGAGCTGTTTTTT. Encoded protein: CASSSRQGEAGELFF.

The V call is TRBV5-1, the J call TRBJ1-1; TRBD1 matches at 7 bases. V was pared by 4 bases and J by 4 bases, with 16 bases of the junction left unmatched. The germline V gene encodes CDR1 SGHRS and CDR2 YFSETQ. The CDR3 contains 17 residues. The CDR3 nucleotides read TGCGCCAGCAGCCCGGACAGGCGGCGGAGCGGCCCCACTGAAGCTTTCTTT. This translates into CASSPDRRRSGPTEAFF. Using reference TRBV5-1 and TRBJ1-1 for the parts outside the CDR3, the full variable domain is KAGVTQTPRYLIKTRGQQVTLSCSPISGHRSVSWYQQTPGQGLQFLFEYFSETQRNKGNFPGRFSGRQFSNSRSEMNVSTLELGDSALYLCASSPDRRRSGPTEAFFGQGTRLTVV.

The rearrangement uses TRBV3-1 (or the pseudogene TRBV3-2) and TRBJ2-3; D not resolved. The CDR3 sequence is 12 residues long. V was cut by 0 bases and J by 8 bases, with 6 bases left in between. Germline lookup yields CDR1 LGHDT and CDR2 YNNKEL (reference sequence). The CDR3 here is CASSQDNPTQYF. The CDR3 bases are TGTGCCAGCAGCCAAGATAATCCTACGCAGTATTTT.

The chain couples TRBV18 to TRBJ2-7, with 10 nucleotides matching TRBD2. CDR3 size: 16 residues. The germline V gene encodes CDR1 KGHSH and CDR2 LQKENI. The ends lost 4 bases at V and 7 bases at J; junction bases unmatched: 13. For the CDR3, the DNA is TGTGCCAGCTCACTTTCGAGAGCGGGAGGGCCGGGGGAGCAGTACTTC. Translation: CASSLSRAGGPGEQYF.

The chain uses TRBV5-4 and TRBJ2-1; TRBD2 matches 8 bases. V lost 0 bases and J lost 1; bases outside the gene matches: 3. This CDR3 is built from 16 residues. In germline, CDR1 is SGHNT, CDR2 YYREEE (reference sequence). This CDR3 is CASSLEAGVSYNEQFF. CDR3 nucleotides: TGTGCCAGCAGCTTGGAAGCGGGGGTTTCCTACAATGAGCAGTTCTTC. Full variable domain (missing parts from reference TRBV5-4 and TRBJ2-1): ETGVTQSPTHLIKTRGQQVTLRCSSQSGHNTVSWYQQALGQGPQFIFQYYREEENGRGNFPPRFSGLQFPNYSSELNVNALELDDSALYLCASSLEAGVSYNEQFFGPGTRLTVL.

V and J are TRBV30 and TRBJ2-3; possibly TRBD2 for D (6 bases). Germline CDR1 and CDR2: GTSNPN and SVGIG (reference sequence). The CDR3 loop spans 16 amino acids. Trimming shortened V by 3 bases and J by 3 bases, and 19 bases separated the two germline ends. The CDR3 is CAWRIPGVGGTDTQYF. CDR3 nucleotide sequence: TGTGCCTGGAGAATCCCCGGGGTTGGGGGGACAGATACGCAGTATTTT.

The CDR3 reads CASSRTSGRYEQYF. In nucleotides, the CDR3 is TGTGCCAGCAGCCGGACTAGCGGGAGGTACGAGCAGTACTTC. The chain employs TRBV3-1 (or the pseudogene TRBV3-2) and TRBJ2-7, with TRBD2 identical over 14 bases. Trimming took 4 bases from V and 4 from J; bases not matched to a gene: 0. Per germline, CDR1 LGHDT and CDR2 YNNKEL (reference sequence). The CDR3 spans 14 residues.

The rearrangement joins TRBV7-9 to TRBJ1-1; weak D call: TRBD1 (5 bases). The CDR3 has 16 residues. V lost 0 bases and J 1 base, leaving 12 bases between the germline ends. Germline V CDR1 and CDR2: SEHNR, FQNEAQ (reference sequence). The CDR3 DNA reads as TGTGCCAGCAGCTTAGCGCGGGGCCCGCCGAACACTGAAGCTTTCTTT. It encodes CASSLARGPPNTEAFF.

The chain uses TRBV28 and TRBJ2-1, with a possible D match to TRBD1 (6 bases). This CDR3 has 15 residues. V was pared by 5 bases and J by 4 bases, with 15 bases between. Germline loops: CDR1 MDHEN, CDR2 SYDVKM. The CDR3 loop reads CASSPGTSFYNEQFF. CDR3 sequence (DNA): TGTGCCAGCAGTCCCGGGACAAGTTTTTACAATGAGCAGTTCTTC.

V usage is TRBV24-1 and J usage is TRBJ1-5, with D unresolved. The length of the CDR3 is 14 residues. In germline, CDR1 is KGHDR, CDR2 SFDVKD. Trimming took off 6 bases at V and 2 bases at J, with 10 bases between the two ends. The CDR3 DNA sequence: TGTGCCACCAGTCAGGTAGGTCGCAATCAGCCCCAGCATTTT. Protein product: CATSQVGRNQPQHF.

V and J are TRBV20-1 and TRBJ1-1; TRBD1 might be the D (6 bases). Trimming took off 1 base at V and 8 bases at J, with 8 bases between the two ends. This CDR3 is built from 11 residues. Germline assignment: CDR1 DFQATT and CDR2 SNEGSKA (reference sequence). In DNA form, the CDR3 reads TGCAGTGCTAGAGGTCAGGGGGAAGCTTTCTTT. This encodes CSARGQGEAFF.

This chain connects TRBV6-6 to TRBJ1-1; 10 positions agree with TRBD1. This CDR3 is 15 amino acids long. Germline CDR1 is MNHNY and CDR2 is SVGAGI (reference sequence). V lost 0 bases to trimming and J lost 9 bases; unmatched junction nucleotides: 7. The CDR3 reads CASSYSRDRGDKAFF. The CDR3 nucleotides are TGTGCCAGCAGTTACTCTAGGGACAGGGGCGATAAAGCTTTCTTT.

The chain couples TRBV28 to TRBJ2-1; 7 positions agree with TRBD2. V gave up 6 bases and J gave up 5 bases; unmatched junction bases: 7. The CDR3 loop spans 14 amino acids. CDR1 and CDR2 (germline): MDHEN, SYDVKM. The CDR3 spells CASRSAGLNNEQFF. The CDR3 DNA reads as TGTGCCAGCAGATCAGCGGGATTAAACAATGAGCAGTTCTTC. Complete variable domain (other parts from reference TRBV28 and TRBJ2-1): DVKVTQSSRYLVKRTGEKVFLECVQDMDHENMFWYRQDPGLGLRLIYFSYDVKMKEKGDIPEGYSVSREKKERFSLILESASTNQTSMYLCASRSAGLNNEQFFGPGTRLTVL.

CDR3 DNA: TGTGCCAGTAGTATGGGCCCTACAGAGAATGAAAAACTGTTTTTT. Its protein product is CASSMGPTENEKLFF. The chain combines TRBV19 with TRBJ1-4; D is ambiguous. Trimming shortened V by 3 bases and J by 5 bases, and 13 bases separated the two germline ends. Germline loops: CDR1 LNHDA, CDR2 SQIVND (reference sequence). CDR3 length equals 15 residues.

The chain carries TRBV5-6 and TRBJ1-1; 8 bases line up with TRBD1. The CDR3 is 16 amino acids. Germline V gene data show CDR1 as SGHDT and CDR2 as YYEEEE. V lost 4 bases, J lost 0 bases, and 8 bases stayed unmatched. CDR3 nucleotide sequence: TGTGCCAGCAGCCGGACAGGGTGGGACATGAACACTGAAGCTTTCTTT. The encoded protein is CASSRTGWDMNTEAFF.

The gene calls are TRBV28 and TRBJ2-2; maybe TRBD1 (5 bases). With 4 bases removed from V and 0 bases from J, the gap between germline ends came to 12 bases. Germline V gene sequence: CDR1 MDHEN, CDR2 SYDVKM. The CDR3 is made up of 16 amino acids. The CDR3 nucleotides read TGTGCCAGCAGTTCGAATCCAGGGACGAACACCGGGGAGCTGTTTTTT. This codes for CASSSNPGTNTGELFF. The full variable domain, rest sourced from reference TRBV28 and TRBJ2-2, is DVKVTQSSRYLVKRTGEKVFLECVQDMDHENMFWYRQDPGLGLRLIYFSYDVKMKEKGDIPEGYSVSREKKERFSLILESASTNQTSMYLCASSSNPGTNTGELFFGEGSRLTVL.

J is TRBJ1-3 and V is TRBV5-3; D not resolved. TRBV5-3 is known as an ORF, though its function is uncertain. The ends were cut back, 4 bases at V and 0 bases at J, with 14 bases in the middle. This CDR3 is built from 16 residues. The CDR3 nucleotides are TGTGCCAGAAGCGCTTCCGCCAGGAACTCTGGAAACACCATATATTTT. It encodes CARSASARNSGNTIYF.

The genes are TRBV27 and TRBJ2-1; unclear D gene. From germline, CDR1 is MNHEY and CDR2 SMNVEV (reference sequence). The V end was cut by 3 bases, the J end by 0 bases, with 3 bases between. The CDR3 is 13 amino acids. The CDR3 DNA sequence: TGTGCCAGCAGTTTGAGCTCCTACAATGAGCAGTTCTTC. Translating gives CASSLSSYNEQFF.

This clone showed up just once. Different DNA sequences within this sample yield the same CDR3. The chain is built from TRBV5-1 and TRBJ2-6; 8 nucleotides line up with TRBD1. This CDR3 has 16 residues. The V gene end was trimmed by 4 bases and the J gene end by 3 bases; junction bases not matched to a gene: 6. CDR1 SGHRS and CDR2 YFSETQ come from the germline V gene. The CDR3 loop is CASSLAGGRGANVLTF. For the CDR3, the DNA is TGCGCCAGCAGCCTAGCAGGGGGCCGTGGGGCCAACGTCCTGACTTTC. The whole variable domain, remainder taken from reference TRBV5-1 and TRBJ2-6, is KAGVTQTPRYLIKTRGQQVTLSCSPISGHRSVSWYQQTPGQGLQFLFEYFSETQRNKGNFPGRFSGRQFSNSRSEMNVSTLELGDSALYLCASSLAGGRGANVLTFGAGSRLTVL.